Reported below is one TCR beta chain. Its antigen is not known. These data belong to a study of T cells after yellow fever vaccination. The V end was cut by 2 bases, the J end by 0 bases, with 10 bases between. Germline CDR1 LNHNV, CDR2 YYDKDF (reference sequence). The CDR3 sequence is 15 residues long. Study results and caveats: The secondary T-cell response peaked on day 5, not day 15, but was weaker.

UMIs and a universal primer site were added when TCR cDNA was made by 5'RACE template switching. TCRdb redid the calling of the 5' RACE reads with MiXCR, one entry per CDR3 protein. The sample has hundreds of thousands of distinct CDR3 sequences; approximately 13% are singletons. This specimen was PBMCs, taken on the day of the yellow fever booster vaccination. The V and J genes are TRBV15 and TRBJ1-1, with D possibly matching TRBD1 (5 bases). The sequence came from a man aged 30-40 years who received the YFV17D yellow fever vaccine. The DNA for the CDR3 is TGTGCCACCAGCAGATCCCAGGGCATGAACACTGAAGCTTTCTTT. Amino acids: CATSRSQGMNTEAFF.